This T cell receptor beta chain emerged from a study of cytomegalovirus exposure and HLA in healthy donors. Assay used: immunoSEQ multiplex PCR; TCRdb lists only in-frame clones, some missing. The table shows 200,000 or so clones, with 75% to 90% occurring only once. CDR1 and CDR2 from the germline V gene are SNHLY and FYNNEI. V lost 11 bases and J 4 bases, leaving 14 bases between the germline ends. The CDR3 covers 12 residues. Specimen: PBMCs. The chain links TRBV2 to TRBJ1-2; the D gene is possibly TRBD1 (5 bases). This clonotype was obtained from a woman aged 18-29 years in good health and CMV-seronegative. The CDR3 sequence is CARTGTVYGYTF. The CDR3 DNA reads as TGTGCCCGAACCGGGACTGTCTATGGCTACACCTTC.